This T cell receptor beta chain stems from a study of vaccination and CD4 T cells after COVID-19. Treatment here: approximately nine-day PBMC culture with coronavirus spike peptide pools or control peptides (ViraFEST assay). During the years 2011-2018, before the COVID-19 pandemic, the unexposed donor's CD4+ T cells were collected. When enough cells were available, unexposed-donor CD4+ T cells were probed with SARS-CoV-2 S/N and four cold-coronavirus spikes. Oncomine TCR Beta short-read sequencing was applied to DNA from cultured CD4+ T cells. Genomic DNA was drawn out of CD4+ T cells grown in culture. TCRdb reprocessed the PCR reads with MiXCR, giving one entry per CDR3 protein. The sample includes about 7,800 distinct CDR3 sequences, around two fifths of them seen just once. Note on this clonotype: Antigen specificity is unknown.

Sample: CD4+ T cells from blood, cultured in vitro. This clonotype was obtained from a human donor in good health.

CDR3 DNA sequence: TGTGCCAGTATTCCGGGACAGGGGGCACATGGCTACACCTTC. Protein sequence: CASIPGQGAHGYTF. The J gene is TRBJ1-2, the V gene TRBV19; 12 nucleotides agree with TRBD1. Germline V gene lookup returns CDR1 LNHDA and CDR2 SQIVND (reference sequence). V lost 7 bases, J lost 6 bases, and 6 bases stayed unmatched. The CDR3 consists of 14 residues.